The 25 T cell receptor beta chains in this list originate from one sample, sequenced in a study of long-term antiretroviral therapy in people with HIV. The assay used was immunoSEQ (version v3.0), run at survey level. The assay was immunoSEQ multiplex PCR, and TCRdb's table has in-frame clones only and misses some. The table has fewer than 45,000 clones, 94% seen once. The sample in question was unsorted PBMCs, obtained 4.1 years after starting antiretroviral therapy. Receptors originate from a woman aged 45-65 years with HIV.

This chain uses TRBV4-2 with TRBJ2-1; the match to TRBD2 covers 11 bases. This CDR3 spans 16 amino acids. The J segment lost 6 bases and the V segment lost 4 bases, leaving 8 bases of the junction unmatched. Germline values: CDR1 LGHNA, CDR2 YNFKEQ. The CDR3, as DNA: TGTGCCAGCAGCCGGTTTCTAGCGGGGGGATCCAATGAGCAGTTCTTC. Amino acids: CASSRFLAGGSNEQFF.

The chain links TRBV6-6 to TRBJ2-5, with D possibly being TRBD1 or TRBD2 (6 bases each). Germline assignment: CDR1 MNHNY and CDR2 SVGAGI (reference sequence). V was cut by 6 bases and J by 4 bases, with 18 bases left in between. The CDR3 has 15 residues. The CDR3 protein is CASSPWRGDGETQYF. The CDR3 DNA follows: TGTGCCAGCAGCCCCTGGAGGGGGGATGGAGAGACCCAGTACTTC.

V usage is TRBV6-6 and J usage is TRBJ2-7; 8 nucleotides align to TRBD1. The trim removed 6 bases at V and 7 bases at J, leaving 5 bases unmatched. CDR3 size: 12 residues. The V gene's germline CDR1 is MNHNY and CDR2 SVGAGI (reference sequence). CDR3 nucleotides: TGTGCCAGCAGACCTGGACAGGGAGAGCAGTACTTC. It yields the protein CASRPGQGEQYF.

The chain joins TRBV5-5 to TRBJ1-3; 7 bases align to TRBD1. The CDR3 totals 13 residues. The V gene end was trimmed by 4 bases and the J gene end by 3 bases; junction bases not matched to a gene: 1. CDR1 is SGHKS and CDR2 is YYEKEE in the germline V gene (reference sequence). DNA for the CDR3: TGTGCCAGCAGCACAGGGGTTGGAAACACCATATATTTT. Amino acids: CASSTGVGNTIYF.

The J gene is TRBJ1-2, the V gene TRBV27, with 10 bases identical to TRBD1. The CDR3 is 15 residues long. Trimming at V came to 5 bases and at J to 8 bases, leaving 11 bases not matched to a gene. Germline CDR1 and CDR2: MNHEY and SMNVEV (reference sequence). As DNA, the CDR3 is TGTGCCAGCAGTCTAATGACAGGGGGCGAAGGAGGCTACACCTTC. Translating gives CASSLMTGGEGGYTF.

The V and J genes are TRBV6-6 and TRBJ2-3; D remains ambiguous. The ends were cut back, 6 bases at V and 3 bases at J, with 16 bases in the middle. Germline-derived CDR1 and CDR2 are MNHNY and SVGAGI (reference sequence). The CDR3 contains 15 residues. The CDR3 region has the DNA TGTGCCAGCAGATCCTACGGCGTATCGACAGATACGCAGTATTTT. This translates into CASRSYGVSTDTQYF.

This chain links TRBV6-5 with TRBJ1-1; D is uncertain. Germline-derived CDR1 and CDR2 are MNHEY and SVGAGI. The CDR3 sequence is 12 residues long. Trimming took 11 bases from V and 1 from J, leaving 11 bases between them. This CDR3 reads CAAQTPNTEAFF. The CDR3 nucleotides read TGTGCCGCGCAAACACCGAACACTGAAGCTTTCTTT.

The chain joins TRBV6-5 to TRBJ2-7; perhaps TRBD2 as D (5 bases). V was clipped by 7 bases and J by 7 bases, with 17 bases between them. Germline V gene data show CDR1 as MNHEY and CDR2 as SVGAGI. The CDR3 contains 13 residues. For the CDR3, the DNA is TGTGCCAGCACCCGACCGGGAACGGGAGAGCAGTACTTC. As protein: CASTRPGTGEQYF.

J is TRBJ1-1 and V is TRBV12-5; D remains ambiguous. Germline V lookup: CDR1 LGHNT, CDR2 FRNRAP. The V end was cut by 6 bases, the J end by 4 bases, with 6 bases between. The CDR3 is 11 amino acids. The CDR3 coding sequence is TGTGCTAGTGGCCCCGGCACTGAAGCTTTCTTT. Encoded protein: CASGPGTEAFF.

This chain uses TRBV7-8 with TRBJ2-1; no firm D call. Germline CDR1 reads SGHVS; CDR2 reads FQNEAQ. The CDR3 length is 14 residues. Trimming stripped 2 bases from V and 2 bases from J, with 7 bases between. In DNA form, the CDR3 reads TGTGCCAGCAGCTTAACCTGGACCTACAATGAGCAGTTCTTC. It translates to CASSLTWTYNEQFF.

The chain joins TRBV25-1 to TRBJ2-5, with 11 bases fitting TRBD2. V was pared by 4 bases and J by 5 bases, with 6 bases of the junction left unmatched. The length of the CDR3 is 15 residues. Germline CDR1 reads MGHDK; CDR2 reads SYGVNS. The CDR3 region has the DNA TGTGCCAGCAGTGGTTTAGCGGGGGGGTGGGAGACCCAGTACTTC. It specifies CASSGLAGGWETQYF. Full variable domain (rest looked up from reference TRBV25-1 and TRBJ2-5): EADIYQTPRYLVIGTGKKITLECSQTMGHDKMYWYQQDPGMELHLIHYSYGVNSTEKGDLSSESTVSRIRTEHFPLTLESARPSHTSQYLCASSGLAGGWETQYFGPGTRLLVL.

V gene TRBV19 combines with J gene TRBJ2-1; 7 bases are a match to TRBD1. Germline CDR1 and CDR2: LNHDA and SQIVND (reference sequence). The trim removed 3 bases at V and 7 bases at J, leaving 6 bases unmatched. The CDR3 extends over 14 amino acids. This chain's CDR3 is CASSMGRDSNEQFF. DNA of the CDR3: TGTGCCAGTAGTATGGGCCGGGACAGTAATGAGCAGTTCTTC.

The rearrangement joins TRBV6-1 to TRBJ1-6, with 7 bases identical to TRBD1. Germline loops: CDR1 MNHNS, CDR2 SASEGT. Trimming removed 4 bases from V and 7 bases from J; junction bases left unmatched: 10. The CDR3 is 16 residues long. As DNA, the CDR3 is TGTGCCAGCAGTGGATTCTCCGGGACAGCGAATTCACCCCTCCACTTT. It is translated as CASSGFSGTANSPLHF.

The chain combines TRBV6-5 with TRBJ2-5; D may match TRBD1 or TRBD2 (5 bases each). V dropped 5 bases and J dropped 4 bases, with 11 bases sitting between them. This CDR3 spans 13 amino acids. CDR1 MNHEY and CDR2 SVGAGI come from the germline V gene. CDR3 protein: CASSGGRGETQYF. For the CDR3, the DNA is TGTGCCAGCAGTGGGGGACGGGGAGAGACCCAGTACTTC.

The chain combines TRBV4-2 with TRBJ2-1, with 10 bases matching TRBD2. Trimming took 0 bases from V and 7 from J; bases not matched to a gene: 6. Germline V gene sequence: CDR1 LGHNA, CDR2 YNFKEQ. The CDR3 runs to 16 residues. CDR3: CASSQDSGLATNEQFF. The CDR3, as DNA: TGTGCCAGCAGCCAAGACTCGGGACTAGCGACAAATGAGCAGTTCTTC.

This sequence joins TRBV5-4 and TRBJ2-5, with TRBD1 as a possible D gene (6 bases). This CDR3 has 16 amino acids. Germline V CDR1 and CDR2: SGHNT, YYREEE (reference sequence). The ends were cut back, 0 bases at V and 2 bases at J, with 14 bases in the middle. As DNA, the CDR3 is TGTGCCAGCAGCTTGGACCCTCGGACAGAACAAGAGACCCAGTACTTC. Amino acid sequence: CASSLDPRTEQETQYF. The full variable domain, rest sourced from reference TRBV5-4 and TRBJ2-5, is ETGVTQSPTHLIKTRGQQVTLRCSSQSGHNTVSWYQQALGQGPQFIFQYYREEENGRGNFPPRFSGLQFPNYSSELNVNALELDDSALYLCASSLDPRTEQETQYFGPGTRLLVL.

The chain recombines TRBV6-1 with TRBJ2-7, with TRBD1 matching over 10 bases. Germline CDR1 is MNHNS and CDR2 is SASEGT. This CDR3 is built from 15 residues. V lost 2 bases to trimming and J lost 1 base; unmatched junction nucleotides: 2. CDR3 loop: CASSEWGQGSYEQYF. In nucleotides, the CDR3 is TGTGCCAGCAGTGAATGGGGACAGGGGTCCTACGAGCAGTACTTC.

V is TRBV6-5 and J is TRBJ1-6; D remains unclear. The CDR3 is made up of 14 amino acids. Trimming left V 9 bases short and J 6 bases short, with 15 bases between. Germline assignment: CDR1 MNHEY and CDR2 SVGAGI. The CDR3 here is CASQGQAANSPLHF. The CDR3 DNA reads TGTGCCAGTCAAGGTCAGGCTGCTAATTCACCCCTCCACTTT.

This chain links TRBV11-2 with TRBJ1-6, with TRBD1 as a possible D gene (6 bases). Trimming shortened V by 4 bases and J by 6 bases, and 13 bases separated the two germline ends. CDR3 length: 15 residues. The V gene's germline CDR1 is SGHAT and CDR2 FQNNGV. CDR3 bases: TGTGCCAGCAGCTCGACCGGACAGTTTAATTCACCCCTCCACTTT. This gives the protein CASSSTGQFNSPLHF.

This chain joins TRBV11-3 and TRBJ2-5; TRBD2 agrees at 7 bases. The CDR3 is 15 residues long. Germline V gene lookup returns CDR1 SGHNT and CDR2 YENEEA. V trimming: 2 bases; J trimming: 2 bases; junction bases outside the gene matches: 5. CDR3 sequence: CASSLRAGPQETQYF. In nucleotides, the CDR3 is TGTGCCAGCAGCTTACGAGCGGGGCCTCAAGAGACCCAGTACTTC.

The chain couples TRBV30 to TRBJ1-1, with D possibly matching TRBD1 (6 bases). The CDR3 contains 14 residues. Germline V lookup: CDR1 GTSNPN, CDR2 SVGIG (reference sequence). Trimming removed 0 bases from V and 5 bases from J, with 13 bases in between. The CDR3 DNA reads as TGTGCCTGGAGTGTCGTACAGGGATATACTGAAGCTTTCTTT. Translation gives CAWSVVQGYTEAFF.

This chain uses TRBV4-2 with TRBJ1-1, with D perhaps matching TRBD1 (6 bases). This CDR3 spans 15 amino acids. Trimming pared 1 base from V and 2 bases from J, leaving 11 bases between. Germline CDR1 reads LGHNA; CDR2 reads YNFKEQ. CDR3 DNA: TGTGCCAGCAGCCAAGGTGAGACAGGTAACACTGAAGCTTTCTTT. Encoded protein: CASSQGETGNTEAFF.

The chain links TRBV7-9 to TRBJ2-5, with D possibly matching TRBD2 (5 bases). The CDR3 is 13 residues long. The V gene lost 3 bases and the J gene lost 5 bases, with 10 bases spanning the gap. Germline assignment: CDR1 SEHNR and CDR2 FQNEAQ (reference sequence). The CDR3 loop is CASSLFGGETQYF. The CDR3 DNA reads as TGTGCCAGCAGCTTGTTCGGCGGGGAGACCCAGTACTTC.

J is TRBJ1-1 and V is TRBV7-6; possible D gene TRBD1, 5 bases. V was cut by 1 base and J by 1 base, with 7 bases left in between. The CDR3 covers 14 residues. Germline V gene data show CDR1 as SGHVS and CDR2 as FNYEAQ. This CDR3 is CASSLGQPNTEAFF. The CDR3 DNA reads TGTGCCAGCAGCTTAGGACAGCCGAACACTGAAGCTTTCTTT.

The chain recombines TRBV19 with TRBJ2-2; weak D call: TRBD2 (5 bases). Trimming removed 1 base at V and 8 bases at J, with 11 bases between. Germline-derived CDR1 and CDR2 are LNHDA and SQIVND (reference sequence). CDR3 size: 14 residues. CDR3 coding DNA: TGTGCCAGTAGTATAGCTTCCGAGGGAGGGGAGCTGTTTTTT. Residues: CASSIASEGGELFF. Complete variable domain (other parts from reference TRBV19 and TRBJ2-2): DGGITQSPKYLFRKEGQNVTLSCEQNLNHDAMYWYRQDPGQGLRLIYYSQIVNDFQKGDIAEGYSVSREKKESFPLTVTSAQKNPTAFYLCASSIASEGGELFFGEGSRLTVL.